A single sample gave rise to the 26 T cell receptor beta chains below, sequenced in a study of T-cell reconstitution after alpha-beta-depleted transplantation in children. As it was prepared, the TCRbeta library received unique molecular identifiers. TCRdb redid the calling of the PCR reads with MiXCR, one entry per CDR3 protein. The profile covers nearly 400,000 distinct CDR3 sequences, with roughly 22% appearing a single time and around 4% taken by the ten largest. The sample here was PBMCs from the stem cell graft donor, taken from the stem cell graft. The origin of the receptors is a human donor who donated a stem cell graft to a child with acute myeloid leukemia.

V usage is TRBV5-1 and J usage is TRBJ2-1; D possibly corresponds to TRBD2 (5 bases). Trimming shortened V by 1 base and J by 5 bases, and 19 bases separated the two germline ends. CDR1 SGHRS and CDR2 YFSETQ come from the germline V gene. CDR3 size: 17 residues. CDR3 DNA sequence: TGCGCCAGCAGCTTGAGGTCTAGCCTTAATGTCGACAATGAGCAGTTCTTC. It codes for CASSLRSSLNVDNEQFF.

This clonotype came up a few times. The junction does not match germline at one end; this may be a read error. V gene TRBV18 combines with J gene TRBJ2-6, with D possibly matching TRBD1 (5 bases). The CDR3 loop spans 16 amino acids. The germline gives CDR1 KGHSH, CDR2 LQKENI. The CDR3 DNA follows: TGTGCCAACTCACCTCCCGTCAGGGCTGGGGCCAACGTCCTGACTTTC. This codes for CANSPPVRAGANVLTF. Full variable domain (remainder filled in from reference TRBV18 and TRBJ2-6): NAGVMQNPRHLVRRRGQEARLRCSPMKGHSHVYWYRQLPEEGLKFMVYLQKENIIDESGMPKERFSAEFPKEGPSILRIQQVVRGDSAAYFCANSPPVRAGANVLTFGAGSRLTVL.

The V gene is TRBV12-3 or TRBV12-4, the J gene TRBJ2-6; D call uncertain. The V end was cut by 3 bases, the J end by 1 base, with 7 bases between. This CDR3 is built from 15 residues. CDR3 nucleotides: TGTGCCAGCAGTTTCCGAGTATCTGGGGCCAACGTCCTGACTTTC. Translating gives CASSFRVSGANVLTF.

This clonotype was seen a few times. The chain employs TRBV12-3 or TRBV12-4 and TRBJ2-2, with 9 bases that match TRBD2. The CDR3 is made up of 23 amino acids. V shed 3 bases, J shed 8 bases, and the junction held 31 bases outside the gene matches. CDR3 sequence reads: CASSLNIWLRTDGLASTRGELFF. The CDR3 DNA is TGTGCCAGCAGTTTGAATATTTGGTTGAGGACGGATGGACTAGCGTCCACGCGGGGGGAGCTGTTTTTT.

The V call is TRBV20-1, the J call TRBJ2-2; TRBD2 agrees at 8 bases. J lost 2 bases, V lost 1 base, and 6 bases had no gene match. Germline assignment: CDR1 DFQATT and CDR2 SNEGSKA (reference sequence). This CDR3 has 16 amino acids. CDR3 DNA: TGCAGTGCTAGAGCCGGGGGGGATTTCAACACCGGGGAGCTGTTTTTT. Its translation: CSARAGGDFNTGELFF.

This clonotype was counted only a few times. The rearrangement uses TRBV12-3 or TRBV12-4 and TRBJ2-5; 7 nucleotides agree with TRBD1. The CDR3 is 14 amino acids. V shed 6 bases, J shed 1 base, and the junction held 5 bases outside the gene matches. CDR3 coding DNA: TGTGCCAGCAGCCCGAGGGGGCCCCAAGAGACCCAGTACTTC. It translates to CASSPRGPQETQYF.

The chain is built from TRBV5-6 and TRBJ2-2; 9 positions agree with TRBD1. Trimming at V came to 2 bases and at J to 7 bases, leaving 9 bases not matched to a gene. CDR1 and CDR2 (germline): SGHDT, YYEEEE. The CDR3 covers 16 residues. The CDR3 nucleotides read TGTGCCAGCAGCTTTGGGACAGGGCAGGGAAGCGGGGAGCTGTTTTTT. Encoded protein: CASSFGTGQGSGELFF.

The chain joins TRBV18 to TRBJ2-1; maybe TRBD2 (5 bases). Between the trimmed V and J ends, which lost 5 bases and 0 bases, there was a span of 20 bases. In germline, CDR1 is KGHSH, CDR2 LQKENI. CDR3 size: 18 residues. This CDR3 is CASSSRAGRMSSYNEQFF. The CDR3 DNA sequence: TGTGCCAGCTCATCCCGGGCGGGCCGTATGAGCTCCTACAATGAGCAGTTCTTC.

This clonotype has more than one count but fewer than ten. The V call is TRBV5-1, the J call TRBJ2-3, with D possibly matching TRBD1 (5 bases). The germline gives CDR1 SGHRS, CDR2 YFSETQ. The CDR3 loop spans 13 amino acids. Trimming cost V 6 bases and J 5 bases, with 13 bases left between them. The DNA for the CDR3 is TGCGCCAGCAACCAGGGTAGGGGAGATACGCAGTATTTT. Its translation: CASNQGRGDTQYF.

CDR3 loop: CATSRGLNTGELFF. For the CDR3, the DNA is TGTGCCACCAGCAGGGGACTTAACACCGGGGAGCTGTTTTTT. V and J are TRBV15 and TRBJ2-2; D might be TRBD2 (6 bases). Germline-derived CDR1 and CDR2 are LNHNV and YYDKDF (reference sequence). The CDR3 length is 14 residues. V lost 3 bases and J 2 bases, leaving 7 bases between the germline ends.

The chain has TRBV4-2 and TRBJ2-1, with 11 bases that match TRBD2. CDR3 length equals 16 residues. Germline V gene sequence: CDR1 LGHNA, CDR2 YNFKEQ. Losses at the gene ends were 1 base for V and 5 bases for J; bases not matched to a gene: 4. CDR3 loop: CASSQAGTSGNNEQFF. In DNA form, the CDR3 reads TGTGCCAGCAGCCAAGCCGGGACTAGCGGAAACAATGAGCAGTTCTTC.

In its sample, this clonotype was seen a few times. The chain couples TRBV12-3 or TRBV12-4 to TRBJ2-2; 7 bases map to TRBD1. J gave up 5 bases and V 3 bases, and 6 bases lay outside the gene matches. The CDR3 consists of 15 residues. CDR3 sequence (DNA): TGTGCCAGCAGTTTTCTAGGCAGGGGGACCGGGGAGCTGTTTTTT. Translating gives CASSFLGRGTGELFF.

The CDR3 coding sequence is TGTGCCAGCAGTTTAAAGGAGCGGTACGAGCAGTACTTC. Protein product: CASSLKERYEQYF. The chain joins TRBV27 to TRBJ2-7; D perhaps matches TRBD2 (5 bases). Germline CDR1 and CDR2: MNHEY and SMNVEV (reference sequence). Trimming stripped 2 bases from V and 4 bases from J, with 9 bases between. The length of the CDR3 is 13 residues.

This clonotype was seen a few times. The V call is TRBV28, the J call TRBJ2-2, with 7 bases aligning to TRBD2. The CDR3 loop spans 13 amino acids. The trim removed 5 bases at V and 6 bases at J, leaving 3 bases unmatched. Per germline, CDR1 MDHEN and CDR2 SYDVKM. The CDR3 DNA sequence: TGTGCCAGCAGTCTGGGAGGGTCCGGGGAGCTGTTTTTT. It is translated as CASSLGGSGELFF.

The chain is built from TRBV5-1 and TRBJ2-7, with a possible D match to TRBD2 (7 bases). The V and J ends lost 0 bases and 6 bases respectively, with 10 bases between them. The CDR3 has 13 residues. The germline V gene has CDR1 SGHRS and CDR2 YFSETQ. CDR3 DNA sequence: TGCGCCAGCAGCTTGGGCGGGGGCAGCGAGCAGTACTTC. Amino acid sequence: CASSLGGGSEQYF.

This clonotype was observed many times. J is TRBJ2-1 and V is TRBV29-1, with 9 nucleotides matching TRBD2. In germline, CDR1 is SQVTM, CDR2 ANQGSEA. J was trimmed by 8 bases and V by 6 bases; bases with no gene match: 8. The CDR3 length is 13 residues. In DNA form, the CDR3 reads TGCAGCGTAGCCAGCGGGAGGAAGGATGAGCAGTTCTTC. Translated: CSVASGRKDEQFF.

This clonotype was seen at least ten times. The DNA of the CDR3 is TGCGCCAGCAGCACCACTAGCGGATACGAGCAGTACTTC. This translates into CASSTTSGYEQYF. The chain employs TRBV5-1 and TRBJ2-7, with 8 bases fitting TRBD2. Germline V gene data show CDR1 as SGHRS and CDR2 as YFSETQ. J was trimmed by 4 bases and V by 4 bases; bases with no gene match: 4. CDR3 size: 13 residues.

This clonotype was seen more than once but under ten times. The chain recombines TRBV7-9 with TRBJ2-7, with D tentatively TRBD1 (6 bases). The CDR3 is made up of 13 amino acids. Between the trimmed V and J ends, which lost 3 bases and 3 bases, there was a span of 9 bases. Germline CDR1 is SEHNR and CDR2 is FQNEAQ (reference sequence). CDR3 sequence reads: CASSLQGYYEQYF. CDR3 DNA: TGTGCCAGCAGCTTGCAGGGGTACTACGAGCAGTACTTC.

This clonotype was seen a handful of times. J is TRBJ2-3 and V is TRBV7-2; no clear D gene. Deletions cut 2 bases from V and 4 bases from J, with 4 bases between. This CDR3 contains 12 residues. Per the germline V gene, CDR1 is SGHTA and CDR2 is FQGNSA. CDR3 nucleotide sequence: TGTGCCAGCAGCTTATTCGCAGATACGCAGTATTTT. Translating gives CASSLFADTQYF.

The chain has TRBV27 and TRBJ1-5, with D perhaps matching TRBD1 (5 bases). V was clipped by 5 bases and J by 3 bases, with 11 bases between them. This CDR3 spans 14 amino acids. The germline V gene has CDR1 MNHEY and CDR2 SMNVEV (reference sequence). Here the CDR3 DNA reads TGTGCCAGCAGTCCCCAGGGTTCCAATCAGCCCCAGCATTTT. This translates into CASSPQGSNQPQHF.

This clonotype was observed a few times. The chain links TRBV24-1 to TRBJ2-2; tentative D call: TRBD1 (6 bases). Trimming pared 11 bases from V and 3 bases from J, leaving 12 bases between. The CDR3 spans 13 residues. Germline lookup yields CDR1 KGHDR and CDR2 SFDVKD. The CDR3 loop is CAIQGLYTGELFF. CDR3 sequence (DNA): TGTGCCATCCAGGGGCTTTACACCGGGGAGCTGTTTTTT.

This clonotype was seen a handful of times. The rearrangement uses TRBV12-3 or TRBV12-4 and TRBJ2-7, with TRBD1 identical over 7 bases. This CDR3 spans 14 amino acids. Trimming removed 7 bases from V and 3 bases from J; junction bases left unmatched: 9. The CDR3 loop reads CASNPSGTDYEQYF. The CDR3 nucleotides read TGTGCCAGCAATCCATCCGGGACAGACTACGAGCAGTACTTC.

The V call is TRBV20-1, the J call TRBJ2-5; weak D call: TRBD2 (5 bases). CDR3 length: 12 amino acids. The V gene's germline CDR1 is DFQATT and CDR2 SNEGSKA (reference sequence). Trimming removed 6 bases from V and 4 bases from J, with 12 bases in between. Written as DNA, the CDR3 is TGCAGTGCGATAACTAGGGTAGAGACCCAGTACTTC. Translated: CSAITRVETQYF.

The V gene is TRBV24-1, the J gene TRBJ2-5; D ambiguous. The CDR3 is 14 amino acids. Trimming stripped 4 bases from V and 5 bases from J, with 13 bases between. CDR1 KGHDR and CDR2 SFDVKD come from the germline V gene. CDR3 amino acids: CATSDELFGETQYF. In nucleotides, the CDR3 is TGTGCCACCAGTGACGAACTTTTTGGGGAGACCCAGTACTTC.

This sequence joins TRBV29-1 and TRBJ2-1, with 7 bases aligning to TRBD1. Germline loops: CDR1 SQVTM, CDR2 ANQGSEA. Trimming removed 3 bases from V and 5 bases from J; junction bases left unmatched: 13. The CDR3 has 16 residues. The CDR3 reads CSVDGYRQGRNNEQFF. DNA for the CDR3: TGCAGCGTTGATGGGTACAGACAGGGTAGGAACAATGAGCAGTTCTTC.

This clonotype was picked up many times. The V gene is TRBV20-1, the J gene TRBJ2-1, with TRBD2 matching 11 bases. This CDR3 has 16 amino acids. The junction had 9 bases not matched to a gene; V was cut back by 0 bases and J by 8 bases. Germline V gene sequence: CDR1 DFQATT, CDR2 SNEGSKA (reference sequence). The CDR3 region is CSARDLGGTSGYEQFF. The DNA of the CDR3 is TGCAGTGCTAGAGATCTGGGGGGGACTAGCGGCTATGAGCAGTTCTTC.